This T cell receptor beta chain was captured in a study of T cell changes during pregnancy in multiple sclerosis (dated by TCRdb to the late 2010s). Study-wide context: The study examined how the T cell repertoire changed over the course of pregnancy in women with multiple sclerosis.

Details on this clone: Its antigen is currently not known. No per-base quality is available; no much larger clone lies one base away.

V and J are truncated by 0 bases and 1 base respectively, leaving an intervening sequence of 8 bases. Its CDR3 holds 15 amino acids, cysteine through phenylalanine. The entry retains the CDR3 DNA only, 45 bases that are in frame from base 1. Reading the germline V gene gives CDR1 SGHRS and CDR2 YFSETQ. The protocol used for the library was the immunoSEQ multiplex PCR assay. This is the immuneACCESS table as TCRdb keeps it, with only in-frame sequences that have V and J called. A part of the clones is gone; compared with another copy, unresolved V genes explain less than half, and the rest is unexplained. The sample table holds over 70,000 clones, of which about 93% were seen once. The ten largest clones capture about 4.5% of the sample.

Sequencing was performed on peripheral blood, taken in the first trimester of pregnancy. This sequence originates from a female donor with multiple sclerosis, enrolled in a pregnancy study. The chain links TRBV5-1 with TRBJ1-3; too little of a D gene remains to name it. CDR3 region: CASSLDRESGNTIYF. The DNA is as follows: TGCGCCAGCAGCTTGGACCGAGAGTCTGGAAACACCATATATTTT.